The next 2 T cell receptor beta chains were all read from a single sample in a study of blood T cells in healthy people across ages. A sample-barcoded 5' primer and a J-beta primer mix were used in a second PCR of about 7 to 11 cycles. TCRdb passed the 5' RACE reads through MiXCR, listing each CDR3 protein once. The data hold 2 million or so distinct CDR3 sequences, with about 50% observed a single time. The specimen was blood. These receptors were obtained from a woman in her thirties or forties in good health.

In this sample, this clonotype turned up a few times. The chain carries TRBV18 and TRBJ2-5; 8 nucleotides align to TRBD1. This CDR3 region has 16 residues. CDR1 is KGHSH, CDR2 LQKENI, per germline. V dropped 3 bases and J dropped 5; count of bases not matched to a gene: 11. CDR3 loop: CASSPQLDRASETQYF. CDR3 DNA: TGTGCCAGCTCACCTCAATTGGACAGGGCGTCTGAGACCCAGTACTTC.

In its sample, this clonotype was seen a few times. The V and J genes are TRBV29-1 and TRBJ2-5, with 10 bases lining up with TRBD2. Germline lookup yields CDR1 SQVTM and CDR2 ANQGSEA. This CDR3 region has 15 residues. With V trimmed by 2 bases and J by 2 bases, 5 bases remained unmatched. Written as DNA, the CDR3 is TGCAGCGTTGAAATGCTAGCGGGGGATCAAGAGACCCAGTACTTC. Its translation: CSVEMLAGDQETQYF.